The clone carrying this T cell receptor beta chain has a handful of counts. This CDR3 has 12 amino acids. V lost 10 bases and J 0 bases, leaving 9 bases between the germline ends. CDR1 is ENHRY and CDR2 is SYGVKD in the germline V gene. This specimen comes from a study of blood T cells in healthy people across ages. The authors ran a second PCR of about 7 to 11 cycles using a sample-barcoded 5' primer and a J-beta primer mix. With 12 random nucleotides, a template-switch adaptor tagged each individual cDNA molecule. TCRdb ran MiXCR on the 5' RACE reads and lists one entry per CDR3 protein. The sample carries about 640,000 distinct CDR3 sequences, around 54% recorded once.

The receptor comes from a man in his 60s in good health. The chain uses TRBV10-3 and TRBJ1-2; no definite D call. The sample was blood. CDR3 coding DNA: TGTGCCAGCAATACAGCTAACTATGGCTACACCTTC. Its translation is CASNTANYGYTF.